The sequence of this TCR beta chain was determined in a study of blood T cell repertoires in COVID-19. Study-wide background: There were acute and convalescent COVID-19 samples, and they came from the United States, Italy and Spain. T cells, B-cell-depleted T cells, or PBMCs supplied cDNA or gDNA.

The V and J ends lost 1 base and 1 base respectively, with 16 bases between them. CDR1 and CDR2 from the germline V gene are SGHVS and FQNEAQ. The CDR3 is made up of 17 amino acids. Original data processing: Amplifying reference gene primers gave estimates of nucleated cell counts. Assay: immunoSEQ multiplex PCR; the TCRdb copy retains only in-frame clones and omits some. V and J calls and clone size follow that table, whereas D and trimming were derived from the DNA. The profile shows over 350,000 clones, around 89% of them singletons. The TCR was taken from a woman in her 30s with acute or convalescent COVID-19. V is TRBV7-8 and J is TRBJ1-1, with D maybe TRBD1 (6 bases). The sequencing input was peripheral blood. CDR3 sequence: CASSLGRRGGKNTEAFF. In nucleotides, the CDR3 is TGTGCCAGCAGCTTAGGACGAAGAGGGGGAAAGAACACTGAAGCTTTCTTT.